This T cell receptor beta chain stems from a study of cytomegalovirus exposure and HLA in healthy donors. General study findings and limits: Rare TCR sequences predominated, though certain public TCRs were found in many donors.

As regards this clone: Its target is not known.

Vbeta (60) and Jbeta (13) primers were used in the PCR. Here immunoSEQ multiplex PCR was the method, and the copy in TCRdb shows in-frame clones only, minus some. The table includes under 45,000 clones, 70% to 80% detected once. When sampled, the donors appeared nominally healthy, though they likely had unrecorded immune exposures. V shed 8 bases and J 6 bases; nucleotides not matched to a gene: 7. The CDR3 length is 14 residues. Germline lookup yields CDR1 SEHNR and CDR2 FQNEAQ (reference sequence). This TCR was sampled from a young man in good health and CMV-seronegative. V usage is TRBV7-9 and J usage is TRBJ1-4; 9 nucleotides match TRBD1. The sequenced material came from PBMCs. As DNA, the CDR3 is TGTGCCAGCGGGACAGGGAGCCAAGATGAAAAACTGTTTTTT. Residues: CASGTGSQDEKLFF.